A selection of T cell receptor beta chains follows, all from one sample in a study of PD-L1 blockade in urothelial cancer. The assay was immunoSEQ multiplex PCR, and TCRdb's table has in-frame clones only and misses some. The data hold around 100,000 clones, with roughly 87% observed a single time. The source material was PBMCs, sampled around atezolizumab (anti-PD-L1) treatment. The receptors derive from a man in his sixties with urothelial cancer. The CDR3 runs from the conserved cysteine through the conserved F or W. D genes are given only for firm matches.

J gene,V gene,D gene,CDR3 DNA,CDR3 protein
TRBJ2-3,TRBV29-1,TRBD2,TGCAGCGGGGGGACTAGCGGGGGGTCTACGCAGTATTTT,CSGGTSGGSTQYF
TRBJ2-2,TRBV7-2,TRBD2,TGTGCCAGCAGCAGGACTAGCGGGGGGGCCGGGGGCACCGGGGAGCTGTTTTTT,CASSRTSGGAGGTGELFF
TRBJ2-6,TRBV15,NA,TGTGCCACCAGCAGAGCCAGAGGCTCTGGGGCCAACGTCCTGACTTTC,CATSRARGSGANVLTF
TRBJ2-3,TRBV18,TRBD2,TGTGCCAGCTCACCAGGCGCGGGACTAGCATCAGATACGCAGTATTTT,CASSPGAGLASDTQYF
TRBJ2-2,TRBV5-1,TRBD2,TGCGCCAGCAGCTCGGGGACTAGCGGGACGAACACCGGGGAGCTGTTTTTT,CASSSGTSGTNTGELFF
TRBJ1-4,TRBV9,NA,TGTGCCAGCAGCGTAGACTCCAGGTTT,CASSVDSRF
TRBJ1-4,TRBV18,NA,TGTGCCAGCTCACGGCAGGGATACAATGAAAAACTGTTTTTT,CASSRQGYNEKLFF
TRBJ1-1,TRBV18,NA,TGTGCCAGCTCACCGATGGGTAAACGGGAGGCTGAAGCTTTCTTT,CASSPMGKREAEAFF
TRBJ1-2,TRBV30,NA,TGTGCCTGGAACGTGAACAGGGTCCCTGCGGGAGGGGATGGCTACACCTTC,CAWNVNRVPAGGDGYTF
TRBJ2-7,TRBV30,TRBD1,TGTGCCTGGATCCCGGGGACAGCGAGAGACTACGAGCAGTACTTC,CAWIPGTARDYEQYF
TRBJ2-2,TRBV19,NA,TGTGCCAGTAGGCGGCCGAACACCGGGGAGCTGTTTTTT,CASRRPNTGELFF
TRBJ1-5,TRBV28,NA,TGTGCCAGCAGTTACGAGGGAAATCAGCCCCAGCATTTT,CASSYEGNQPQHF